The 8 T cell receptor beta chains listed next were all sequenced from one sample in a study of blood T cell repertoires in COVID-19. Profiled with immunoSEQ multiplex PCR; TCRdb holds only in-frame clones, not every one. Of around 280,000 clones in the sample, roughly 90% were seen once. Material for sequencing was peripheral blood. These TCRs come from a woman in her 30s with COVID-19, enrolled during active disease.

The rearrangement joins TRBV30 to TRBJ1-2; no clear D gene. Trimming shortened V by 4 bases and J by 0 bases, and 9 bases separated the two germline ends. CDR1 GTSNPN and CDR2 SVGIG come from the germline V gene (reference sequence). The CDR3 length is 13 residues. The CDR3 here is CAWKSRANYGYTF. CDR3 coding DNA: TGTGCCTGGAAGTCCCGGGCTAACTATGGCTACACCTTC.

The chain carries TRBV9 and TRBJ1-5; D unresolved. Germline V gives CDR1 SGDLS, CDR2 YYNGEE. V was clipped by 0 bases and J by 7 bases, with 8 bases between them. The CDR3 covers 13 residues. The CDR3 sequence: CASSVDSGQPQHF. As DNA, the CDR3 is TGTGCCAGCAGCGTAGACAGCGGGCAGCCCCAGCATTTT.

The chain joins TRBV20-1 to TRBJ1-1; no clear D. Trimming took 3 bases from V and 2 from J, leaving 13 bases between them. CDR1 DFQATT and CDR2 SNEGSKA come from the germline V gene (reference sequence). This CDR3 comprises 14 residues. The CDR3 DNA sequence: TGCAGTGCTAGTAGGGAAGGGAGCAACACTGAAGCTTTCTTT. Amino acids: CSASREGSNTEAFF.

As to this clone: Germline is not matched at one junction end, which may reflect a read error. This chain uses TRBV7-7 with TRBJ2-1; the D gene is possibly TRBD1 (5 bases). CDR1 is SSHAT and CDR2 is FNYEAQ in the germline V gene (reference sequence). The CDR3 totals 18 residues. The DNA for the CDR3 is TGTGCTAGCAGCTTACGGCACCAGGGATGGTTGGGGTACAATGAGCAGTTCTTC. It specifies CASSLRHQGWLGYNEQFF.

The chain uses TRBV29-1 and TRBJ2-7; TRBD1 agrees at 7 bases. The germline CDR1 and CDR2 sequences are SQVTM and ANQGSEA. The CDR3 runs to 13 residues. The trim removed 6 bases at V and 5 bases at J, leaving 10 bases unmatched. The CDR3 region is CSVRQGMAHEQYF. The DNA of the CDR3 is TGCAGCGTCAGACAGGGAATGGCCCACGAGCAGTACTTC.

The rearrangement links TRBV10-3 to TRBJ1-2; no clear D. Germline CDR1 ENHRY, CDR2 SYGVKD. V shed 2 bases and J shed 7 bases, with 11 bases lying between them. This CDR3 is built from 13 residues. The CDR3 DNA follows: TGTGCCATCAGTGAGGTTTCGCCCAGTGGCTACACCTTC. Amino acids: CAISEVSPSGYTF.

The chain has TRBV5-1 and TRBJ2-7, with TRBD1 identical over 9 bases. J lost 12 bases, V lost 4 bases, and 11 bases had no gene match. The CDR3 totals 13 residues. CDR1 SGHRS and CDR2 YFSETQ come from the germline V gene. CDR3 DNA: TGCGCCAGCAGCCCTCCGGGACAGGGAGACGCGTACTTC. This translates into CASSPPGQGDAYF.

The genes are TRBV6-1 and TRBJ1-4; D gene uncertain. This CDR3 spans 14 amino acids. Germline loops: CDR1 MNHNS, CDR2 SASEGT. V lost 6 bases, J lost 3 bases, and 11 bases lay in between. In DNA form, the CDR3 reads TGTGCCAGCAGCATATCAGATCCTAATGAAAAACTGTTTTTT. It translates to CASSISDPNEKLFF.